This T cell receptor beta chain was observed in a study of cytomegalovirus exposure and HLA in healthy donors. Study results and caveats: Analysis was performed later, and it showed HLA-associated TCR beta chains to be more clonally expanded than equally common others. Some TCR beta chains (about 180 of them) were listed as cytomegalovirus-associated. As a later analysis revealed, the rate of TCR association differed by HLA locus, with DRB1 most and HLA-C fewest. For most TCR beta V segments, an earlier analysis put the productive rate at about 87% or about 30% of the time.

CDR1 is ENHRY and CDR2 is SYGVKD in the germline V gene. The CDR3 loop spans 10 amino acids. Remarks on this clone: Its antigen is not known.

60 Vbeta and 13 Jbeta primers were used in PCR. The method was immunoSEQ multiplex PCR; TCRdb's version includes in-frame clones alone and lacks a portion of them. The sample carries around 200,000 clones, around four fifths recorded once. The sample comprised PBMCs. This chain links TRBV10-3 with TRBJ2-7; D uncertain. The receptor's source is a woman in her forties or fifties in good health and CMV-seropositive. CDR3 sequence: CEARYYEQYF. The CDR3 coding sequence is TGTGAAGCTAGGTACTACGAGCAGTACTTC.